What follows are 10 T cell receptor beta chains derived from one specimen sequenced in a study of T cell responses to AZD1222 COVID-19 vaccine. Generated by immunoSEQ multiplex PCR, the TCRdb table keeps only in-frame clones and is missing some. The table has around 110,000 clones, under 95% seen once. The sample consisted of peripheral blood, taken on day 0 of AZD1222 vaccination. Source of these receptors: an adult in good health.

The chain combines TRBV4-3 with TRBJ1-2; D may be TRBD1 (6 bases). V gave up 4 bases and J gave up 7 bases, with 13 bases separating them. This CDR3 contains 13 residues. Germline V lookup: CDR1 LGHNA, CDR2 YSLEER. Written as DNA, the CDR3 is TGCGCCAGCAGCCGCGGGGGCTCGGGTGGCTACACCTTC. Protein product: CASSRGGSGGYTF.

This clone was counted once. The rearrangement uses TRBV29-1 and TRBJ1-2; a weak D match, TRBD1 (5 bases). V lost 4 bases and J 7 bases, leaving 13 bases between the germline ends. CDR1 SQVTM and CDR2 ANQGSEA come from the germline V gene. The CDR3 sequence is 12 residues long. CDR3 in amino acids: CSVVIRGGGYTF. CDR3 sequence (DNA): TGCAGCGTTGTTATCCGGGGGGGTGGCTACACCTTC.

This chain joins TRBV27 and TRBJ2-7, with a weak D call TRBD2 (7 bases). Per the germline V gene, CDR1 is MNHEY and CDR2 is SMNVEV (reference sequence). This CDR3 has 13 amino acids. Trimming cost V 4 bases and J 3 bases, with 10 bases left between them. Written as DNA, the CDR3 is TGTGCCAGCAGTTACGGGGGGCTCTACGAGCAGTACTTC. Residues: CASSYGGLYEQYF.

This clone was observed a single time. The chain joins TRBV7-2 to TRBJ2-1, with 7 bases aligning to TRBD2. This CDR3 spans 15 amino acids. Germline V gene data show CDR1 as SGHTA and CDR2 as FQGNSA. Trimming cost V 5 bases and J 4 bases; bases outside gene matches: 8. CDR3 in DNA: TGTGCCAGCAGCCCCCACGGGGGGAAATACAATGAGCAGTTCTTC. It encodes CASSPHGGKYNEQFF.

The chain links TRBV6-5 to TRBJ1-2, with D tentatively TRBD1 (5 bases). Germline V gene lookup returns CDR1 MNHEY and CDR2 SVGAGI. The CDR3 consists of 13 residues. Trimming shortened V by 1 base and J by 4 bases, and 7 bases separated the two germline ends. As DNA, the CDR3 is TGTGCCAGCAGTTACTTTCAGGGCTATGGCTACACCTTC. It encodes CASSYFQGYGYTF.

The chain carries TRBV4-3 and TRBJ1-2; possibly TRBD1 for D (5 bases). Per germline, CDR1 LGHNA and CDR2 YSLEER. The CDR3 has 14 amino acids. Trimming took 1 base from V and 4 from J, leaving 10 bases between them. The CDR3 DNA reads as TGCGCCAGCAGCCAAGTTGGGGCAGTCTATGGCTACACCTTC. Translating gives CASSQVGAVYGYTF.

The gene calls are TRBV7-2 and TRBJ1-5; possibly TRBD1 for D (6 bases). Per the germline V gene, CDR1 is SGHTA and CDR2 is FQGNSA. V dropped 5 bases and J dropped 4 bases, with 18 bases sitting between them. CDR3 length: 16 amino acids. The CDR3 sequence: CASSTVLSQGNQPQHF. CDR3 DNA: TGTGCCAGCAGCACCGTCCTTTCTCAGGGGAATCAGCCCCAGCATTTT.

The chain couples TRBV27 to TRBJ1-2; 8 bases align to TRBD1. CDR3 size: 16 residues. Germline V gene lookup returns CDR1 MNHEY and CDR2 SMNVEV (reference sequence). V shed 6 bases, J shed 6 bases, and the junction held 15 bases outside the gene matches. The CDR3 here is CASSPRRPQGADGYTF. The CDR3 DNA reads TGTGCCAGCAGCCCCAGACGGCCGCAGGGGGCGGATGGCTACACCTTC.

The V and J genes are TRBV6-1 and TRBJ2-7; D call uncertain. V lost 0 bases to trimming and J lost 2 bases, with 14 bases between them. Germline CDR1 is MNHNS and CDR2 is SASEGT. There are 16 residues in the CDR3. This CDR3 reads CASSEALGRFTYEQYF. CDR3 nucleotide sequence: TGTGCCAGCAGTGAAGCATTAGGACGGTTCACCTACGAGCAGTACTTC.

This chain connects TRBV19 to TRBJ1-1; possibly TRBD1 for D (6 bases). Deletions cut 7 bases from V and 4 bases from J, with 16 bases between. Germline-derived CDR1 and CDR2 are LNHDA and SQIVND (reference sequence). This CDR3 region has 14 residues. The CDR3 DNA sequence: TGTGCCAGTAATAGAGGGGGTTTGGGCACTGAAGCTTTCTTT. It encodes CASNRGGLGTEAFF.